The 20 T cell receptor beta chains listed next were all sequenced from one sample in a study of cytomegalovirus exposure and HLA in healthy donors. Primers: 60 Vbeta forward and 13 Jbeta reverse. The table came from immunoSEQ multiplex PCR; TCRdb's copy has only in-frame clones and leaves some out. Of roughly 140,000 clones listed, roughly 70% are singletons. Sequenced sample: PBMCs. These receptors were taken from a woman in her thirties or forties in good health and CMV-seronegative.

The CDR3 here is CASSLTPGMNTEAFF. The CDR3 coding sequence is TGTGCCAGCAGTTTAACGCCAGGGATGAACACTGAAGCTTTCTTT. J is TRBJ1-1 and V is TRBV28; TRBD1 is a possible D gene (5 bases). With 2 bases removed from V and 0 bases from J, the gap between germline ends came to 10 bases. CDR3 length: 15 amino acids. CDR1 MDHEN and CDR2 SYDVKM come from the germline V gene.

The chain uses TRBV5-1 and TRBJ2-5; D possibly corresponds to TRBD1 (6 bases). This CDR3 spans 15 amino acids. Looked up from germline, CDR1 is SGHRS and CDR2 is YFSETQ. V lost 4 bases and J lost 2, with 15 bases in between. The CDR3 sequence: CASSIVPGQQETQYF. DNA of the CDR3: TGCGCCAGCAGCATTGTCCCGGGACAACAAGAGACCCAGTACTTC.

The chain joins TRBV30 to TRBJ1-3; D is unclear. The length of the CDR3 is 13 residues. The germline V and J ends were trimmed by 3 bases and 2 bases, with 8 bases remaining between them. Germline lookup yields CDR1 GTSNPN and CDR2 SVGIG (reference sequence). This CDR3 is CAWRSKAGNTIYF. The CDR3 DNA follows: TGTGCCTGGAGAAGCAAAGCTGGAAACACCATATATTTT.

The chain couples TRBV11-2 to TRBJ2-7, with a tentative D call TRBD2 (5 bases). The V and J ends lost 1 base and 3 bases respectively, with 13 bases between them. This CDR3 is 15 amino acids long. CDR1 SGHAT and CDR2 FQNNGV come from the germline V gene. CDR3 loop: CASSLAREMDYEQYF. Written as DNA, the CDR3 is TGTGCCAGCAGCTTAGCGAGGGAAATGGACTACGAGCAGTACTTC.

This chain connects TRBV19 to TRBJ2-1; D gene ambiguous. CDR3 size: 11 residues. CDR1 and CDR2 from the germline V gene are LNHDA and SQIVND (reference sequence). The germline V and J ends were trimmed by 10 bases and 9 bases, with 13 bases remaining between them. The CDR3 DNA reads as TGTGCCACCTCATACTATGCTGAGCAGTTCTTC. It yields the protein CATSYYAEQFF.

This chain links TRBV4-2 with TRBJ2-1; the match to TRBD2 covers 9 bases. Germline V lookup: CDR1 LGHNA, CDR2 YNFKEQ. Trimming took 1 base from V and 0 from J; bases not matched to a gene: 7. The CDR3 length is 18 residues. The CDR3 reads CASSQARERGVSYNEQFF. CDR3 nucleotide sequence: TGTGCCAGCAGCCAAGCGCGGGAGCGGGGGGTCTCCTACAATGAGCAGTTCTTC.

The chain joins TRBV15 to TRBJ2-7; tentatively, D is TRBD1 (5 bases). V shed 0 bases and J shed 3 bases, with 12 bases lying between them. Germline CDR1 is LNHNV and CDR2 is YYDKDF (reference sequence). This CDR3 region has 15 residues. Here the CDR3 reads CATSRDLGLGYEQYF. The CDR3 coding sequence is TGTGCCACCAGCAGAGATTTGGGGCTCGGCTACGAGCAGTACTTC.

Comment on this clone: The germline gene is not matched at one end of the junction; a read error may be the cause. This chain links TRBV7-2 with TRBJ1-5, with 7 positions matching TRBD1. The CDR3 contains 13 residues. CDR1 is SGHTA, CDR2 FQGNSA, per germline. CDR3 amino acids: CASSLEPPVGQTF. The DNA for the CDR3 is TGTGCCAGCAGCTTAGAGCCTCCCGTGGGACAGACTTTT. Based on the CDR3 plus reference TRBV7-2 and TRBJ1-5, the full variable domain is GAGVSQSPSNKVTEKGKDVELRCDPISGHTALYWYRQSLGQGLEFLIYFQGNSAPDKSGLPSDRFSAERTGGSVSTLTIQRTQQEDSAVYLCASSLEPPVGQTFGDGTRLSIL.

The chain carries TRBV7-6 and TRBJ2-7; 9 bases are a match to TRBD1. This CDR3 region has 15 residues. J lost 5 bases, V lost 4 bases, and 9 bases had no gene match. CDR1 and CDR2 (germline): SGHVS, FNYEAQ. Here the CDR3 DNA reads TGTGCCAGCAGCTCGGGACCGGGACAGGGAGACGAGCAGTACTTC. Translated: CASSSGPGQGDEQYF.

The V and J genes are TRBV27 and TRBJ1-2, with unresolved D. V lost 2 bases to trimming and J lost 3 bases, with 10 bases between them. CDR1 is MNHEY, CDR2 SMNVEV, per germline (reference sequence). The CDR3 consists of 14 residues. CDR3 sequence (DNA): TGTGCCAGCAGTTTAAAGCCGGGGTACTATGGCTACACCTTC. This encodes CASSLKPGYYGYTF.

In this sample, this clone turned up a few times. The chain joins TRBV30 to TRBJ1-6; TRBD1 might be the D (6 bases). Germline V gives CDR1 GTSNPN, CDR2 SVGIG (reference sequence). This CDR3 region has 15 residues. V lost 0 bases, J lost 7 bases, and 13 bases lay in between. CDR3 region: CAWSVLGQGNSPLHF. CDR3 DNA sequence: TGTGCCTGGAGTGTACTAGGGCAGGGGAATTCACCCCTCCACTTT.

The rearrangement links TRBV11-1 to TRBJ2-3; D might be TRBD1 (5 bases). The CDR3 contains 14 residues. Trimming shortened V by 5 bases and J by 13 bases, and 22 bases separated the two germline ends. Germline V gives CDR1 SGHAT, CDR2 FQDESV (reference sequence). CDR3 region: CASSTDRTVAPEYF. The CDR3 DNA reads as TGTGCCAGCAGCACTGACAGAACTGTAGCCCCGGAGTATTTT. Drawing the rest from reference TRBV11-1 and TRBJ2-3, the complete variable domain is EAEVAQSPRYKITEKSQAVAFWCDPISGHATLYWYRQILGQGPELLVQFQDESVVDDSQLPKDRFSAERLKGVDSTLKIQPAELGDSAMYLCASSTDRTVAPEYFGPGTRLTVL.

CDR3 bases: TGTGCCAGCAGTCTATGGACAGGGGGGACAGATACGCAGTATTTT. Protein sequence: CASSLWTGGTDTQYF. The V gene is TRBV6-1, the J gene TRBJ2-3; 10 nucleotides align to TRBD1. CDR3 length equals 15 residues. The V gene's germline CDR1 is MNHNS and CDR2 SASEGT. The trim removed 5 bases at V and 3 bases at J, leaving 5 bases unmatched.

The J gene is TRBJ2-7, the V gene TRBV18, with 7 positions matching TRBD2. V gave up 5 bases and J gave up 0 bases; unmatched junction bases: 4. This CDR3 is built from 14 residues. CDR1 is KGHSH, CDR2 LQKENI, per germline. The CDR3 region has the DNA TGTGCCAGCTCAGCTAGCGGTACCTCCTACGAGCAGTACTTC. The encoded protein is CASSASGTSYEQYF.

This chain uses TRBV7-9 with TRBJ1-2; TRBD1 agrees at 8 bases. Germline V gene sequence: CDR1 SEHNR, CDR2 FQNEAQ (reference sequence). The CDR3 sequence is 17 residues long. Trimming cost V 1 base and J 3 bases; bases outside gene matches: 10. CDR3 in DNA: TGTGCCAGCAGCTTAGAGCAGGGGGCCATTGGGGACTATGGCTACACCTTC. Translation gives CASSLEQGAIGDYGYTF.

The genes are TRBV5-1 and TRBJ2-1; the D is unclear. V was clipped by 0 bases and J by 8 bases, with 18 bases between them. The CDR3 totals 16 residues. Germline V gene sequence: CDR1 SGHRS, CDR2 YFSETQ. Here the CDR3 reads CASSLVSLLWSDEQFF. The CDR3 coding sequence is TGCGCCAGCAGCTTGGTCTCTCTTCTGTGGAGTGATGAGCAGTTCTTC. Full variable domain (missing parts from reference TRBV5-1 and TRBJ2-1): KAGVTQTPRYLIKTRGQQVTLSCSPISGHRSVSWYQQTPGQGLQFLFEYFSETQRNKGNFPGRFSGRQFSNSRSEMNVSTLELGDSALYLCASSLVSLLWSDEQFFGPGTRLTVL.

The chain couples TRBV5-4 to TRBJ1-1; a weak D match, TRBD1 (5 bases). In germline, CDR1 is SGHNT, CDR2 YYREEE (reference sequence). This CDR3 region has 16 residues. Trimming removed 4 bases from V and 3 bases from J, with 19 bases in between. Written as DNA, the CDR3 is TGTGCCAGCAGCAGGTCGGGAGGGGACGTTGACACTGAAGCTTTCTTT. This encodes CASSRSGGDVDTEAFF.

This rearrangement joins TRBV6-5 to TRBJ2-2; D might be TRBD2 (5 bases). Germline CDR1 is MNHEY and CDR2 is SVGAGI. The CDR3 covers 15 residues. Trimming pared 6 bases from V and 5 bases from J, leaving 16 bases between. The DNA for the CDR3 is TGTGCCAGCAGGACTACTCGTGGTTTTACCGGGGAGCTGTTTTTT. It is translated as CASRTTRGFTGELFF.

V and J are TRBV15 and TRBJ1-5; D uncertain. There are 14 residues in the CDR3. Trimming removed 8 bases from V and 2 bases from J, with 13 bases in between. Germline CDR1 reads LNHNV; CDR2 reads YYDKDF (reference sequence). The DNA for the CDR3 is TGTGCCACCGGGAGGGTGCAGGGCAATCAGCCCCAGCATTTT. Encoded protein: CATGRVQGNQPQHF.

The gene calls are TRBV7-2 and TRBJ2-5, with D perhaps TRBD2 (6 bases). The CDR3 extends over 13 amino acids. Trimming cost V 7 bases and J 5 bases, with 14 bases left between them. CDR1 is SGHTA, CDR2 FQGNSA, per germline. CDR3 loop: CASMRGGGETQYF. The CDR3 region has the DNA TGTGCCAGCATGAGGGGAGGAGGTGAGACCCAGTACTTC.